This TCR beta chain was sequenced for a study of blood T cell repertoires in COVID-19. TCRdb's table, derived via immunoSEQ multiplex PCR, lists solely in-frame clones and lacks some. The table includes approximately 89,000 clones, 75% to 90% detected once. The CDR3 contains 17 residues. Germline V gene data show CDR1 as SNHLY and CDR2 as FYNNEI. The germline V and J ends were trimmed by 6 bases and 5 bases, with 25 bases remaining between them. The chain recombines TRBV2 with TRBJ2-5; maybe TRBD2 (7 bases). What was sequenced was peripheral blood. This receptor was obtained from a human donor in a cohort sampled during active COVID-19. The CDR3 nucleotides are TGTGCCAGCAGGGGCCCGACGGGGGCTAGCGGACAGGAGACCCAGTACTTC. Encoded protein: CASRGPTGASGQETQYF.